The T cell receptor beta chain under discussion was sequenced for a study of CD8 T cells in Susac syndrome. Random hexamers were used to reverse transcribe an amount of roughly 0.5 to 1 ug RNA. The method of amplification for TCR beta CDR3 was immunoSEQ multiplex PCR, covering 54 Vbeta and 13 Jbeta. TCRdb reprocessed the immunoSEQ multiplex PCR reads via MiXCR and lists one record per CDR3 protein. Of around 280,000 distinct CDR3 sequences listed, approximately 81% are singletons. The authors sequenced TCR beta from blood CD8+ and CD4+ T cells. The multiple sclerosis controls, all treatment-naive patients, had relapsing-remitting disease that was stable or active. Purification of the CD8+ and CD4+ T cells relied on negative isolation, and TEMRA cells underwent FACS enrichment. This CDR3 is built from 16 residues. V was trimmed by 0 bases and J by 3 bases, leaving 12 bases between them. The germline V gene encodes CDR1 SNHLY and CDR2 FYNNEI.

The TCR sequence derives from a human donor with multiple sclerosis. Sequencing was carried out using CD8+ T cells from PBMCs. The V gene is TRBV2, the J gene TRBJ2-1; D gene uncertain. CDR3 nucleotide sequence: TGTGCCAGCAGTGAAGCGGTTCTGACATACTACAATGAGCAGTTCTTC. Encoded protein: CASSEAVLTYYNEQFF.